This TCR beta chain was recovered during a study of blood T cell repertoires in COVID-19. Background on the study: COVID-19 samples collected from the United States, Italy and Spain covered acute and convalescent phases. The analysed material was cDNA or gDNA that came from T cells, B-cell-depleted T cells, or PBMCs.

The J segment lost 6 bases and the V segment lost 3 bases, leaving 9 bases of the junction unmatched. This CDR3 region has 16 residues. The germline CDR1 and CDR2 sequences are MNHEY and SMNVEV (reference sequence). Under the authors' procedure: Amplification from reference gene primers served as the basis for estimated nucleated cell counts. The protocol was immunoSEQ multiplex PCR, while the TCRdb copy is restricted to in-frame clones and leaves out a portion. The DNA gave D and trimming, while V, J and clone size come from that table. The sample records about 320,000 clones, 86% being singletons. The clonotype originates from a woman aged 50 to 65 with acute or convalescent COVID-19. Material for sequencing was peripheral blood. The V call is TRBV27, the J call TRBJ2-3; 10 nucleotides agree with TRBD2. CDR3 region: CASSLSIAGGGDTQYF. The CDR3 region has the DNA TGTGCCAGCAGTTTGTCTATAGCGGGAGGAGGGGATACGCAGTATTTT.